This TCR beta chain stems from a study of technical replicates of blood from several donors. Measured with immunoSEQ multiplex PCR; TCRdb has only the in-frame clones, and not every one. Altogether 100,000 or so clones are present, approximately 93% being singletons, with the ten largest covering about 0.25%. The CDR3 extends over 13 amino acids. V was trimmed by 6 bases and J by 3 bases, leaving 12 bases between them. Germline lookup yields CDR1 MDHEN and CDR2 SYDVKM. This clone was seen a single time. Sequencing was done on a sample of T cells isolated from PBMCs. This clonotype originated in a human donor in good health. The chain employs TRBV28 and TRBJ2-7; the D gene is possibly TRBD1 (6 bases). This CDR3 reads CASRRQDYYEQYF. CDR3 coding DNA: TGTGCCAGCAGACGACAGGATTACTACGAGCAGTACTTC.